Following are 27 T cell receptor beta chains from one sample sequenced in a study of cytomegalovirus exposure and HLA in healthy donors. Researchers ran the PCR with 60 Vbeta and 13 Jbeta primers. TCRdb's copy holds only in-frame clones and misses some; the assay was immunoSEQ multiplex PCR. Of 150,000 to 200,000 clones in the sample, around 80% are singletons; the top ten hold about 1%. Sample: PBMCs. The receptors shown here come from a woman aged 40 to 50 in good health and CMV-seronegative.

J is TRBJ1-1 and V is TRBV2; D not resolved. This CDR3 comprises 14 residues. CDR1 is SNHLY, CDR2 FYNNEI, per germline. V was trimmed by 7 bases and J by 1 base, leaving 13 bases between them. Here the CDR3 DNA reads TGTGCCAGCAAATCGTTAGAAGAGAACACTGAAGCTTTCTTT. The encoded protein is CASKSLEENTEAFF.

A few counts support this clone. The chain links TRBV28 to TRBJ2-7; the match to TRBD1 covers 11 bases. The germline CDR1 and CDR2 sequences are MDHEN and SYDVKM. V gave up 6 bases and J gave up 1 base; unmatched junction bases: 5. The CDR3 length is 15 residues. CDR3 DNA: TGTGCCAGCAGGGGACAGGGGGAAGGATCCTACGAGCAGTACTTC. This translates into CASRGQGEGSYEQYF.

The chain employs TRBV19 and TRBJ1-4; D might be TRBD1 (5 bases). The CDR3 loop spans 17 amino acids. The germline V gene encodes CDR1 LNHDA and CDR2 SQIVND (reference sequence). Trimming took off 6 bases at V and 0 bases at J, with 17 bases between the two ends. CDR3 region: CASRGGAVIATNEKLFF. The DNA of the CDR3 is TGTGCCAGTAGGGGAGGGGCGGTAATAGCAACTAATGAAAAACTGTTTTTT. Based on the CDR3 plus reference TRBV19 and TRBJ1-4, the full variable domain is DGGITQSPKYLFRKEGQNVTLSCEQNLNHDAMYWYRQDPGQGLRLIYYSQIVNDFQKGDIAEGYSVSREKKESFPLTVTSAQKNPTAFYLCASRGGAVIATNEKLFFGSGTQLSVL.

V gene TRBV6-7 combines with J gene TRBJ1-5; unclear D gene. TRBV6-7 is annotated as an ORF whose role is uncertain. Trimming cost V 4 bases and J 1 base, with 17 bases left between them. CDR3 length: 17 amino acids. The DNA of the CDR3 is TGTGCCAGCAGTTCCCCTCCCGGCAGGTCGAGCAATCAGCCCCAGCATTTT. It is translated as CASSSPPGRSSNQPQHF.

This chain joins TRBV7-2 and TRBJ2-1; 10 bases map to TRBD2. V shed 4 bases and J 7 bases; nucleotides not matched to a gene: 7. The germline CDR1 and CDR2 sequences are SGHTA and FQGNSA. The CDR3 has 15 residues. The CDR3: CASSSTSGHRNEQFF. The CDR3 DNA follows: TGTGCCAGCAGCTCGACTAGCGGGCACCGAAATGAGCAGTTCTTC.

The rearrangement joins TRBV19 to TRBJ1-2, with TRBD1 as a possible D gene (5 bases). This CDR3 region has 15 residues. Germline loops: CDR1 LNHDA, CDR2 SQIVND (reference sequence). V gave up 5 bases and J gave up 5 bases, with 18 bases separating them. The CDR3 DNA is TGTGCCAGTAGTCCCCTTCGGGGGAATGGGTATGGCTACACCTTC. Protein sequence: CASSPLRGNGYGYTF.

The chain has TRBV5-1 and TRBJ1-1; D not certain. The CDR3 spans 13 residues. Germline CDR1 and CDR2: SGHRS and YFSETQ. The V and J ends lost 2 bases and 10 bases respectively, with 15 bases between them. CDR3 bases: TGCGCCAGCAGCTTTGAGGGCGCCCCTGGAGCTTTCTTT. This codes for CASSFEGAPGAFF.

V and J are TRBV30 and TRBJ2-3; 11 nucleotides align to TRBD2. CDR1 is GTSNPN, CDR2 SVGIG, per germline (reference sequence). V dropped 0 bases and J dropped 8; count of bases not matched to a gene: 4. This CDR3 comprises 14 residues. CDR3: CAWSVGLADRTQYF. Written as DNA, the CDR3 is TGTGCCTGGAGTGTGGGACTAGCGGACCGTACGCAGTATTTT.

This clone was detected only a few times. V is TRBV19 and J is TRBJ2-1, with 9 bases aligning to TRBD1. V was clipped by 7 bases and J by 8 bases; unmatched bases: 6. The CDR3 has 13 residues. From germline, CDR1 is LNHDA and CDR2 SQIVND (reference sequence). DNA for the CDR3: TGTGCCAGTACCCGGGACAGGGACGATGAGCAGTTCTTC. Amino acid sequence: CASTRDRDDEQFF.

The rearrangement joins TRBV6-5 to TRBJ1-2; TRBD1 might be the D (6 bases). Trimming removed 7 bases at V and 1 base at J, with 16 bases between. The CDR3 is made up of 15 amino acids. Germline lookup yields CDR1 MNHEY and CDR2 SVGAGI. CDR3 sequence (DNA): TGTGCCAGCAAGAGCGACAGGTCTATTAACTATGGCTACACCTTC. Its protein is CASKSDRSINYGYTF.

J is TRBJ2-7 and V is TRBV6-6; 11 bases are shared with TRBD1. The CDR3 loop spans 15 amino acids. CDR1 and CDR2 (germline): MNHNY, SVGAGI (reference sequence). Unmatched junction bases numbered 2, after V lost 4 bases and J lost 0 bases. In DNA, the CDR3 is TGTGCCAGCAGTTTTGGACAGGGGGCCTCCTACGAGCAGTACTTC. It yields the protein CASSFGQGASYEQYF.

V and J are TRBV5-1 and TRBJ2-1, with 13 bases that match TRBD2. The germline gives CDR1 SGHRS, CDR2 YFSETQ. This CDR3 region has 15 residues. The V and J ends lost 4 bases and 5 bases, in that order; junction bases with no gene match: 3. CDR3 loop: CASSPGLAGDNEQFF. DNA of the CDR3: TGCGCCAGCAGCCCCGGACTAGCGGGGGACAATGAGCAGTTCTTC. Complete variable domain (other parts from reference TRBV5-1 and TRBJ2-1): KAGVTQTPRYLIKTRGQQVTLSCSPISGHRSVSWYQQTPGQGLQFLFEYFSETQRNKGNFPGRFSGRQFSNSRSEMNVSTLELGDSALYLCASSPGLAGDNEQFFGPGTRLTVL.

The CDR3 spells CASQNPSDTQYF. The CDR3 DNA sequence: TGTGCCAGCCAGAACCCCTCAGATACGCAGTATTTT. The chain is built from TRBV6-5 and TRBJ2-3; no reliable D call. Trimming left V 8 bases short and J 4 bases short, with 10 bases between. Germline values: CDR1 MNHEY, CDR2 SVGAGI. CDR3 length equals 12 residues.

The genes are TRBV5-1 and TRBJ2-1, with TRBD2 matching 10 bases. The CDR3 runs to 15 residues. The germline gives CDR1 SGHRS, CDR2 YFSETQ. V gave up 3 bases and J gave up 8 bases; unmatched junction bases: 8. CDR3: CASSSALAGVDEQFF. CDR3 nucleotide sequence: TGCGCCAGCAGCTCCGCCCTAGCGGGAGTAGATGAGCAGTTCTTC.

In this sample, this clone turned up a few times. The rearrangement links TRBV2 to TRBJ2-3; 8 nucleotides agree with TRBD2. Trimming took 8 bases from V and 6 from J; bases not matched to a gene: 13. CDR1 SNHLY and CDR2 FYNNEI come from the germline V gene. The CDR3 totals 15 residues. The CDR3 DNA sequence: TGTGCCAGCTGCCGGGAAGCGGGAGTGGCGGATACGCAGTATTTT. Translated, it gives CASCREAGVADTQYF.

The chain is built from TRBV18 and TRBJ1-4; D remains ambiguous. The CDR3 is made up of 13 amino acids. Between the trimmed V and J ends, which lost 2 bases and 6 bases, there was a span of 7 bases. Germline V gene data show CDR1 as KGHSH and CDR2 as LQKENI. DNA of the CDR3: TGTGCCAGCTCACCAATGAGAGATGAAAAACTGTTTTTT. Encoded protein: CASSPMRDEKLFF.

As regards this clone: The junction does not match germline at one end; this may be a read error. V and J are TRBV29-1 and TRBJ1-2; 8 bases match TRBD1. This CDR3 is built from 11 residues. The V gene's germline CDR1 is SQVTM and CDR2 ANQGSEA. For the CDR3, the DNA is TGCAGCATGTGTAAACCGGGACAGGACTTCTTC. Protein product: CSMCKPGQDFF.

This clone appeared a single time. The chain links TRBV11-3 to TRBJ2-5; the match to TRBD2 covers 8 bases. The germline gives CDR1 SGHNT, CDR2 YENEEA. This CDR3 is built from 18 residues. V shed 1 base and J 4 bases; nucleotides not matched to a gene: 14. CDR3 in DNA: TGTGCCAGCAGCTTAGGACTGGGGATAGCGGGATCGGCAGAGACCCAGTACTTC. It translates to CASSLGLGIAGSAETQYF.

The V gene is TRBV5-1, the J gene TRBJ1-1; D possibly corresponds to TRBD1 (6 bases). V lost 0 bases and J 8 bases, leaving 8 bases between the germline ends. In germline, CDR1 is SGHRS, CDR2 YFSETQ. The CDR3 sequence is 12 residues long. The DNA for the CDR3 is TGCGCCAGCAGCTTGGAGGGGACAGAAGCTTTCTTT. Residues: CASSLEGTEAFF.

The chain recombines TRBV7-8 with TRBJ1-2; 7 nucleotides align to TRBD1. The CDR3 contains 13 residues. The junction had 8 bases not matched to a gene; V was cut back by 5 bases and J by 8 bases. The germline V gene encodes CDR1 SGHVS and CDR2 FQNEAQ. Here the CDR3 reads CASSAGTAWGYTF. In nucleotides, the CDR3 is TGTGCCAGCAGCGCCGGGACAGCTTGGGGCTACACCTTC.

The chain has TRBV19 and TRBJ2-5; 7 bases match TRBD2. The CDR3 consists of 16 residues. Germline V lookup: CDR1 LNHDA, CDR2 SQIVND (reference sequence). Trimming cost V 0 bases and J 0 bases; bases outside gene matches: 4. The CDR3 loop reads CASSIEGGNYQETQYF. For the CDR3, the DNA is TGTGCCAGTAGTATAGAGGGGGGGAACTACCAAGAGACCCAGTACTTC.

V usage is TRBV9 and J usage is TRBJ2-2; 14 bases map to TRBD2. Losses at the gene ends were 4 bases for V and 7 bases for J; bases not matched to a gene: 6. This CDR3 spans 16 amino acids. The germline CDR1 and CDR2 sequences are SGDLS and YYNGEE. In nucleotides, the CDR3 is TGTGCCAGCAGCCCGGGACTAGCGGGAGCCGGCGGGGAGCTGTTTTTT. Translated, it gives CASSPGLAGAGGELFF.

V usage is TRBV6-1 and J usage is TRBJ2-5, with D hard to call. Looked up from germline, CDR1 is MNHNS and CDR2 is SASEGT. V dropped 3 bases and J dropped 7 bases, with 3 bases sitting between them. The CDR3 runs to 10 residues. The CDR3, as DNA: TGTGCCAGCAGTGAGGCGACCCAGTACTTC. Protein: CASSEATQYF.

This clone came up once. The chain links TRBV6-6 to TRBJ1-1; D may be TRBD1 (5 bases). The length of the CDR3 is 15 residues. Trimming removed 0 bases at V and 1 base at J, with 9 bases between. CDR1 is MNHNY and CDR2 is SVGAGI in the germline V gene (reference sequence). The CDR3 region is CASSYSRTPNTEAFF. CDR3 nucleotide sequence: TGTGCCAGCAGTTACTCTAGGACACCGAACACTGAAGCTTTCTTT.

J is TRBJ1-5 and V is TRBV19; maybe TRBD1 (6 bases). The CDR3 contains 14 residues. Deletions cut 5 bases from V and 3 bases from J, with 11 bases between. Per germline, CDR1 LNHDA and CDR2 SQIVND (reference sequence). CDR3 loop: CASSFDRLNQPQHF. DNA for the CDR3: TGTGCCAGTAGTTTCGACAGGCTCAATCAGCCCCAGCATTTT.

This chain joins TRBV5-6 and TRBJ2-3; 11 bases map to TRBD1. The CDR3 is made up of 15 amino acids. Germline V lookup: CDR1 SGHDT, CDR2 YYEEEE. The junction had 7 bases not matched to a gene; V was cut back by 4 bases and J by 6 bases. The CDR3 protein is CASSTPGQGVDTQYF. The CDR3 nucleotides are TGTGCCAGCAGCACTCCGGGACAGGGGGTGGATACGCAGTATTTT. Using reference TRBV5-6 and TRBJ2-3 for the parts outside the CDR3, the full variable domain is DAGVTQSPTHLIKTRGQQVTLRCSPKSGHDTVSWYQQALGQGPQFIFQYYEEEERQRGNFPDRFSGHQFPNYSSELNVNALLLGDSALYLCASSTPGQGVDTQYFGPGTRLTVL.

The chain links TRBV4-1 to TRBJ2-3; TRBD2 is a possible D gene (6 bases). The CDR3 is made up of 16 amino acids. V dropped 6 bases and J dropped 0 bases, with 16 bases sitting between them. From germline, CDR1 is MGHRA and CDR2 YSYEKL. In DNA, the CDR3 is TGCGCCAGCAGACTGGGACTGATAACTAGCACAGATACGCAGTATTTT. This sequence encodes CASRLGLITSTDTQYF.